Listed here are 28 T cell receptor beta chains from one sample, sequenced in a study of blood T cell repertoires in COVID-19. Sequenced by immunoSEQ multiplex PCR; TCRdb stores in-frame clones only, minus some. Here the sample spans some 150,000 clones, around 73% being singletons. Source material: PBMCs or T cells enriched from blood (not recorded which). These receptors all stem from a woman between 45 and 60 years old who had recovered from COVID-19.

The chain joins TRBV4-2 to TRBJ2-3; D might be TRBD2 (7 bases). V lost 0 bases to trimming and J lost 0 bases, with 13 bases between them. Germline loops: CDR1 LGHNA, CDR2 YNFKEQ. The CDR3 extends over 17 amino acids. CDR3 bases: TGTGCCAGCAGCCAAGATTCGGGGGGCCTTAGCACAGATACGCAGTATTTT. This codes for CASSQDSGGLSTDTQYF.

This clone was recorded once. The chain is built from TRBV2 and TRBJ1-2, with a possible D match to TRBD1 (5 bases). This CDR3 is built from 15 residues. Trimming cost V 2 bases and J 5 bases, with 15 bases left between them. Per the germline V gene, CDR1 is SNHLY and CDR2 is FYNNEI. The CDR3 bases are TGTGCCAGCAGTGAATTTCGGGACTTAAGATATGGCTACACCTTC. Its translation is CASSEFRDLRYGYTF.

V usage is TRBV2 and J usage is TRBJ1-3, with D possibly being TRBD1 (6 bases). CDR1 and CDR2 from the germline V gene are SNHLY and FYNNEI. The CDR3 has 15 amino acids. V lost 4 bases, J lost 4 bases, and 14 bases lay in between. The CDR3 region is CASSATGMGGNTIYF. For the CDR3, the DNA is TGTGCCAGCAGTGCCACAGGGATGGGAGGAAACACCATATATTTT. Looking up the rest from reference TRBV2 and TRBJ1-3 gives the full variable domain: EPEVTQTPSHQVTQMGQEVILRCVPISNHLYFYWYRQILGQKVEFLVSFYNNEISEKSEIFDDQFSVERPDGSNFTLKIRSTKLEDSAMYFCASSATGMGGNTIYFGEGSWLTVV.

J is TRBJ2-1 and V is TRBV11-3; 8 bases align to TRBD2. Germline CDR1 and CDR2: SGHNT and YENEEA. The ends lost 1 base at V and 2 bases at J; junction bases unmatched: 7. CDR3 length equals 17 residues. The CDR3 region has the DNA TGTGCCAGCAGCTTAGGGGTAGCGGGGACGCCCTACAATGAGCAGTTCTTC. Its translation is CASSLGVAGTPYNEQFF.

This clone appeared many times. Other nucleotide sequences from this sample produce the same CDR3. V usage is TRBV7-9 and J usage is TRBJ2-1; weak D call: TRBD2 (5 bases). The CDR3 length is 16 residues. Per the germline V gene, CDR1 is SEHNR and CDR2 is FQNEAQ (reference sequence). Trimming removed 0 bases at V and 4 bases at J, with 13 bases between. The CDR3 loop reads CASSLALAGEYNEQFF. CDR3 nucleotide sequence: TGTGCCAGCAGCTTAGCGCTGGCGGGCGAGTACAATGAGCAGTTCTTC.

The chain has TRBV7-3 and TRBJ2-1, with 8 bases matching TRBD1. Germline loops: CDR1 SGHTA, CDR2 FQGTGA. CDR3 size: 15 residues. V shed 1 base, J shed 5 bases, and the junction held 4 bases outside the gene matches. CDR3 region: CASSLNRGMDNEQFF. The CDR3 DNA sequence: TGTGCCAGCAGCTTAAACAGGGGGATGGACAATGAGCAGTTCTTC.

The chain joins TRBV7-9 to TRBJ2-1; 14 bases align to TRBD2. The CDR3 spans 12 residues. J lost 15 bases, V lost 5 bases, and 3 bases had no gene match. Germline V gene data show CDR1 as SEHNR and CDR2 as FQNEAQ (reference sequence). The CDR3 loop reads CASSMGLAGVFF. The CDR3 coding sequence is TGTGCCAGCAGCATGGGACTAGCGGGGGTGTTCTTC. Variable domain in full (rest from reference TRBV7-9 and TRBJ2-1): DTGVSQNPRHKITKRGQNVTFRCDPISEHNRLYWYRQTLGQGPEFLTYFQNEAQLEKSRLLSDRFSAERPKGSFSTLEIQRTEQGDSAMYLCASSMGLAGVFFGPGTRLTVL.

V is TRBV5-6 and J is TRBJ2-1; 8 nucleotides line up with TRBD2. Germline trimming cut 4 bases from V and 8 bases from J; bases unmatched to any gene: 17. CDR1 is SGHDT and CDR2 is YYEEEE in the germline V gene. This CDR3 is 17 amino acids long. The CDR3 DNA reads TGTGCCAGCAGCCCCTTCGGAAGGGAGCGGGGGAGAGATGAGCAGTTCTTC. It is translated as CASSPFGRERGRDEQFF. The full variable domain, rest sourced from reference TRBV5-6 and TRBJ2-1, is DAGVTQSPTHLIKTRGQQVTLRCSPKSGHDTVSWYQQALGQGPQFIFQYYEEEERQRGNFPDRFSGHQFPNYSSELNVNALLLGDSALYLCASSPFGRERGRDEQFFGPGTRLTVL.

The V gene is TRBV29-1, the J gene TRBJ1-2; 8 nucleotides align to TRBD1. Per germline, CDR1 SQVTM and CDR2 ANQGSEA. Trimming removed 4 bases from V and 7 bases from J; junction bases left unmatched: 8. The CDR3 sequence is 13 residues long. In DNA, the CDR3 is TGCAGCGTTGGACAGGGGAAACAGGGTGGCTACACCTTC. Protein product: CSVGQGKQGGYTF.

This chain uses TRBV24-1 with TRBJ1-2; 9 positions agree with TRBD1. CDR3 length: 16 residues. Germline CDR1 is KGHDR and CDR2 is SFDVKD. V shed 3 bases and J 2 bases; nucleotides not matched to a gene: 6. CDR3 residues: CATSDTRTGANYGYTF. The CDR3 DNA reads TGTGCCACCAGTGATACTCGGACAGGGGCAAACTATGGCTACACCTTC.

This clone was recorded once. This chain uses TRBV29-1 with TRBJ2-7; a possible D gene is TRBD2 (6 bases). Germline V CDR1 and CDR2: SQVTM, ANQGSEA. The V and J ends lost 4 bases and 3 bases respectively, with 16 bases between them. The CDR3 covers 14 residues. The CDR3: CSVVSGTSLYEQYF. The CDR3 region has the DNA TGCAGCGTTGTGTCCGGGACTTCACTCTACGAGCAGTACTTC.

V and J are TRBV2 and TRBJ1-1; a weak D match, TRBD1 (6 bases). The V gene lost 7 bases and the J gene lost 5 bases, with 17 bases spanning the gap. Germline V lookup: CDR1 SNHLY, CDR2 FYNNEI. The CDR3 totals 14 residues. CDR3 residues: CASMTQGVGTEAFF. DNA for the CDR3: TGTGCCAGCATGACACAGGGAGTAGGGACTGAAGCTTTCTTT.

The V and J genes are TRBV24-1 and TRBJ2-7, with D unresolved. V was clipped by 4 bases and J by 2 bases, with 14 bases between them. Germline assignment: CDR1 KGHDR and CDR2 SFDVKD. This CDR3 spans 15 amino acids. CDR3 nucleotides: TGTGCCACCAGTGACCCCCGAGAGGAGACCTACGAGCAGTACTTC. This translates into CATSDPREETYEQYF.

This chain links TRBV6-5 with TRBJ1-1; TRBD1 aligns across 7 bases. Losses at the gene ends were 6 bases for V and 1 base for J; bases not matched to a gene: 8. Germline V gene data show CDR1 as MNHEY and CDR2 as SVGAGI. This CDR3 comprises 15 residues. The CDR3 is CASRGDRTRNTEAFF. The CDR3, as DNA: TGTGCCAGCAGGGGGGACAGAACGCGGAACACTGAAGCTTTCTTT.

This chain connects TRBV28 to TRBJ1-4; tentative D call: TRBD1 (6 bases). Germline V gene sequence: CDR1 MDHEN, CDR2 SYDVKM. With 4 bases removed from V and 0 bases from J, the gap between germline ends came to 15 bases. The CDR3 is 17 amino acids. The CDR3 DNA is TGTGCCAGCAGTTCCTGGGACAACCGTGCAACTAATGAAAAACTGTTTTTT. This translates into CASSSWDNRATNEKLFF.

V usage is TRBV6-5 and J usage is TRBJ1-2; D is perhaps TRBD1 (6 bases). Germline values: CDR1 MNHEY, CDR2 SVGAGI. Trimming took 5 bases from V and 5 from J, leaving 15 bases between them. The CDR3 has 14 amino acids. CDR3 loop: CASSLNRDWYGYTF. The CDR3 DNA reads as TGTGCCAGCAGTCTCAACAGGGATTGGTATGGCTACACCTTC.

This clone was recorded once. The V call is TRBV3-1 (or the pseudogene TRBV3-2), the J call TRBJ1-2; D unclear. This CDR3 is built from 14 residues. Germline-derived CDR1 and CDR2 are LGHDT and YNNKEL (reference sequence). Trimming removed 0 bases at V and 4 bases at J, with 9 bases between. DNA of the CDR3: TGTGCCAGCAGCCAAGAAGCGGGTACCTATGGCTACACCTTC. This gives the protein CASSQEAGTYGYTF.

V is TRBV27 and J is TRBJ2-5; 14 bases are a match to TRBD2. CDR3 length equals 15 residues. The ends lost 4 bases at V and 5 bases at J; junction bases unmatched: 3. Germline loops: CDR1 MNHEY, CDR2 SMNVEV (reference sequence). CDR3 sequence reads: CASSSGLAGDETQYF. CDR3 bases: TGTGCCAGCAGTTCGGGACTAGCGGGGGATGAGACCCAGTACTTC.

The CDR3 reads CASSLMPGWGESEKLFF. The CDR3 DNA reads TGTGCCAGCAGCTTAATGCCGGGTTGGGGAGAGAGCGAAAAACTGTTTTTT. This chain connects TRBV7-2 to TRBJ1-4; D gene ambiguous. The CDR3 spans 17 residues. V was cut by 2 bases and J by 8 bases, with 21 bases left in between. Germline loops: CDR1 SGHTA, CDR2 FQGNSA.

The V gene is TRBV6-5, the J gene TRBJ2-5; 12 bases map to TRBD2. Looked up from germline, CDR1 is MNHEY and CDR2 is SVGAGI. There are 15 residues in the CDR3. V shed 0 bases, J shed 8 bases, and the junction held 4 bases outside the gene matches. Here the CDR3 reads CASSYSRTSGDTQYF. Written as DNA, the CDR3 is TGTGCCAGCAGTTACTCGCGGACTAGCGGGGATACCCAGTACTTC.

The V and J genes are TRBV6-6 and TRBJ1-2; 8 bases fit TRBD1. This CDR3 is 15 amino acids long. The V segment lost 5 bases and the J segment 6 bases; nucleotides outside the gene matches: 11. Germline assignment: CDR1 MNHNY and CDR2 SVGAGI (reference sequence). The CDR3 coding sequence is TGTGCCAGCAGTCCCGGGACAGGCTTTCTCAATGGCTACACCTTC. It translates to CASSPGTGFLNGYTF.

The chain has TRBV3-1 (or the pseudogene TRBV3-2) and TRBJ1-2, with no clear D. Deletions cut 1 base from V and 8 bases from J, with 11 bases between. Germline assignment: CDR1 LGHDT and CDR2 YNNKEL (reference sequence). The CDR3 is made up of 13 amino acids. The CDR3 loop is CASSQGKVGGYTF. The CDR3 DNA reads as TGTGCCAGCAGCCAAGGCAAAGTGGGCGGCTACACCTTC.

The J gene is TRBJ2-7, the V gene TRBV3-1 (or the pseudogene TRBV3-2); 14 nucleotides align to TRBD2. Germline CDR1 reads LGHDT; CDR2 reads YNNKEL (reference sequence). This CDR3 region has 14 residues. After removal of 3 bases from V and 5 bases from J, the junction contained 0 bases not matched to a gene. The CDR3 loop is CASSQTSGGDEQYF. The CDR3, as DNA: TGTGCCAGCAGCCAGACTAGCGGGGGGGACGAGCAGTACTTC.

This clone has only a few counts. The chain joins TRBV2 to TRBJ2-7, with 7 bases that match TRBD2. The V segment lost 8 bases and the J segment 2 bases; nucleotides outside the gene matches: 0. Germline lookup yields CDR1 SNHLY and CDR2 FYNNEI. The CDR3 covers 11 residues. The DNA for the CDR3 is TGTGCCAGCGGGGGGGCCTACGAGCAGTACTTC. Translating gives CASGGAYEQYF.

This clone was observed a handful of times. V and J are TRBV28 and TRBJ2-7; 15 bases are shared with TRBD2. CDR1 is MDHEN and CDR2 is SYDVKM in the germline V gene. The CDR3 covers 18 residues. With 7 bases clipped from V and 0 bases from J, the junction kept 10 bases outside the gene matches. In DNA, the CDR3 is TGTGCCAGCAAACGGGGACTAGCGGGGGGCGAGATCTCCTACGAGCAGTACTTC. This sequence encodes CASKRGLAGGEISYEQYF.

This chain connects TRBV12-5 to TRBJ2-1, with D perhaps matching TRBD1 (6 bases). The CDR3 loop spans 12 amino acids. Trimming cost V 0 bases and J 11 bases, with 8 bases left between them. In germline, CDR1 is LGHNT, CDR2 FRNRAP. CDR3: CASGLVQGQQFF. The DNA of the CDR3 is TGTGCTAGTGGTTTGGTACAGGGCCAGCAGTTCTTC.

In this sample, this clone turned up once. V gene TRBV28 combines with J gene TRBJ1-4, with TRBD1 matching 9 bases. Unmatched junction bases numbered 9, after V lost 7 bases and J lost 6 bases. The CDR3 is 15 amino acids. Germline CDR1 MDHEN, CDR2 SYDVKM. CDR3 coding DNA: TGTGCCAGCACCGGATACAGGGGGCGAGATGAAAAACTGTTTTTT. Translating it yields CASTGYRGRDEKLFF.

J is TRBJ1-3 and V is TRBV3-1 (or the pseudogene TRBV3-2); tentatively, D is TRBD1 (5 bases). The V gene's germline CDR1 is LGHDT and CDR2 YNNKEL (reference sequence). CDR3 length: 16 amino acids. The V end lost 0 bases, the J end lost 4 bases, and 13 bases lay between the germline ends. This CDR3 reads CASSQDLEGVGNTIYF. In DNA, the CDR3 is TGTGCCAGCAGCCAAGATTTAGAAGGGGTCGGAAACACCATATATTTT.